This TCR beta chain is from a study of shared clonotypes between healthy human individuals. Overall study findings and caveats: It was the non-shared clonotypes that had lower generation probabilities than clonotypes shared by all four donors.

With regard to this clone: Antigen: not known.

Sequencing used immunoSEQ multiplex PCR; TCRdb keeps in-frame clones, though not all of them. Of around 620,000 clones in the sample, roughly 95% were seen once. Positively selected for CCR7, the CD45RO-negative cells used as naive CD8 cells excluded terminally differentiated effector memory CD45RA+ cells. Trimming cost V 2 bases and J 2 bases, with 10 bases left between them. From germline, CDR1 is SGHTA and CDR2 FQGTGA. CDR3 size: 14 residues. Sequencing used naive CD8+ T cells sorted from blood. This receptor was taken from a woman in her twenties or thirties in good health. This sequence joins TRBV7-3 and TRBJ2-7; D gene uncertain. The CDR3 loop is CASSLWPGAYEQYF. In nucleotides, the CDR3 is TGTGCCAGCAGCTTATGGCCCGGCGCCTACGAGCAGTACTTC.